What follows are 13 T cell receptor beta chains derived from one specimen sequenced in a study of T cells in localized non-small cell lung cancer. Data came from immunoSEQ multiplex PCR; TCRdb stores just in-frame clones and leaves some out. The sample holds around 36,000 clones; around 81% are singletons and the top ten take under 7.5%. The specimen was peripheral blood mononuclear cells, collected before any cancer treatment. These receptor sequences come from a male donor aged 60 or older with stage II lung adenocarcinoma.

The genes are TRBV4-2 and TRBJ1-1; possible D gene TRBD1, 6 bases. V shed 3 bases and J shed 6 bases, with 20 bases lying between them. Per the germline V gene, CDR1 is LGHNA and CDR2 is YNFKEQ. CDR3 size: 16 residues. The CDR3 here is CASSHPTQGSLAEAFF. The CDR3 DNA sequence: TGTGCCAGCAGCCATCCTACGCAGGGGTCCTTGGCTGAAGCTTTCTTT.

This chain joins TRBV4-1 and TRBJ2-7; 8 positions agree with TRBD2. V lost 4 bases, J lost 1 base, and 6 bases stayed unmatched. This CDR3 has 15 amino acids. Germline V CDR1 and CDR2: MGHRA, YSYEKL. The CDR3 spells CASSPAGLGSYEQYF. CDR3 bases: TGCGCCAGCAGCCCGGCGGGACTAGGGTCCTACGAGCAGTACTTC.

This chain links TRBV20-1 with TRBJ2-3; D is perhaps TRBD1 (6 bases). V lost 6 bases and J lost 9, with 13 bases in between. The CDR3 is 11 amino acids. Germline CDR1 reads DFQATT; CDR2 reads SNEGSKA (reference sequence). Here the CDR3 DNA reads TGCAGTGCAGATGGCAGGGGAACGCAGTATTTT. It encodes CSADGRGTQYF.

In this sample, this clone turned up a few times. This chain uses TRBV30 with TRBJ1-1; D gene uncertain. The germline V gene has CDR1 GTSNPN and CDR2 SVGIG (reference sequence). Trimming cost V 5 bases and J 2 bases, with 9 bases left between them. CDR3 length: 12 residues. The DNA of the CDR3 is TGTGCCTGGCAGCCCCAAAACACTGAAGCTTTCTTT. Translating it yields CAWQPQNTEAFF. Full variable domain (outside the CDR3, taken from reference TRBV30 and TRBJ1-1): SQTIHQWPATLVQPVGSPLSLECTVEGTSNPNLYWYRQAAGRGLQLLFYSVGIGQISSEVPQNLSASRPQDRQFILSSKKLLLSDSGFYLCAWQPQNTEAFFGQGTRLTVV.

The J gene is TRBJ2-5, the V gene TRBV27; D uncertain. This CDR3 contains 13 residues. Germline V gene lookup returns CDR1 MNHEY and CDR2 SMNVEV (reference sequence). Trimming stripped 2 bases from V and 3 bases from J, with 7 bases between. The CDR3 spells CASSLKVEETQYF. The CDR3 DNA reads TGTGCCAGCAGTTTAAAGGTAGAAGAGACCCAGTACTTC.

This chain uses TRBV7-2 with TRBJ2-7; TRBD2 aligns across 10 bases. The V segment lost 5 bases and the J segment 2 bases; nucleotides outside the gene matches: 9. Looked up from germline, CDR1 is SGHTA and CDR2 is FQGNSA. The CDR3 has 16 amino acids. The CDR3 region has the DNA TGTGCCAGCAGCCCGGAAGGGACTAGCGACGCCTACGAGCAGTACTTC. Protein product: CASSPEGTSDAYEQYF.

V usage is TRBV14 and J usage is TRBJ2-1, with 11 bases matching TRBD2. This CDR3 spans 13 amino acids. Per the germline V gene, CDR1 is SGHDN and CDR2 is FVKESK. The ends lost 3 bases at V and 13 bases at J; junction bases unmatched: 5. CDR3 residues: CASSQVLAGDQFF. The CDR3 bases are TGTGCCAGCAGCCAGGTACTAGCGGGAGATCAGTTCTTC.

The V call is TRBV11-2, the J call TRBJ1-2; D gene ambiguous. The germline V and J ends were trimmed by 1 base and 5 bases, with 8 bases remaining between them. Germline V gene sequence: CDR1 SGHAT, CDR2 FQNNGV. This CDR3 is 13 amino acids long. This chain's CDR3 is CASSLGLGYGYTF. Here the CDR3 DNA reads TGTGCCAGCAGCTTAGGTCTGGGATATGGCTACACCTTC.

V usage is TRBV19 and J usage is TRBJ1-2, with 8 bases matching TRBD1. V dropped 6 bases and J dropped 3; count of bases not matched to a gene: 6. The CDR3 contains 14 residues. The germline gives CDR1 LNHDA, CDR2 SQIVND (reference sequence). The CDR3 protein is CASRRPGQDYGYTF. DNA for the CDR3: TGTGCCAGTAGGAGGCCGGGACAGGACTATGGCTACACCTTC.

V gene TRBV30 combines with J gene TRBJ1-2; D ambiguous. The CDR3 runs to 14 residues. Trimming took off 3 bases at V and 3 bases at J, with 14 bases between the two ends. Germline V gives CDR1 GTSNPN, CDR2 SVGIG (reference sequence). This CDR3 is CAWSPRPGDYGYTF. CDR3 coding DNA: TGTGCCTGGAGCCCCAGGCCGGGTGACTATGGCTACACCTTC.

The CDR3 DNA follows: TGTGCCAGTAGTACCCCCGGGACACAGAACACTGAAGCTTTCTTT. This translates into CASSTPGTQNTEAFF. The V and J genes are TRBV19 and TRBJ1-1; D might be TRBD1 (6 bases). The CDR3 totals 15 residues. V was cut by 4 bases and J by 1 base, with 13 bases left in between. CDR1 LNHDA and CDR2 SQIVND come from the germline V gene (reference sequence). The full variable domain, with the rest looked up from reference TRBV19 and TRBJ1-1, is DGGITQSPKYLFRKEGQNVTLSCEQNLNHDAMYWYRQDPGQGLRLIYYSQIVNDFQKGDIAEGYSVSREKKESFPLTVTSAQKNPTAFYLCASSTPGTQNTEAFFGQGTRLTVV.

V usage is TRBV7-9 and J usage is TRBJ2-3; a possible D gene is TRBD1 (5 bases). The CDR3 is 14 amino acids. Between the trimmed V and J ends, which lost 1 base and 1 base, there was a span of 6 bases. Germline V gene lookup returns CDR1 SEHNR and CDR2 FQNEAQ (reference sequence). CDR3 residues: CASSLVGGTDTQYF. The CDR3 DNA reads as TGTGCCAGCAGCTTAGTAGGGGGCACAGATACGCAGTATTTT.

The rearrangement uses TRBV19 and TRBJ2-3; TRBD2 agrees at 11 bases. This CDR3 contains 16 residues. Trimming removed 7 bases from V and 0 bases from J; junction bases left unmatched: 6. From germline, CDR1 is LNHDA and CDR2 SQIVND (reference sequence). The CDR3 reads CASTARTSGSTDTQYF. The DNA for the CDR3 is TGTGCCAGTACCGCACGGACTAGCGGGAGCACAGATACGCAGTATTTT.